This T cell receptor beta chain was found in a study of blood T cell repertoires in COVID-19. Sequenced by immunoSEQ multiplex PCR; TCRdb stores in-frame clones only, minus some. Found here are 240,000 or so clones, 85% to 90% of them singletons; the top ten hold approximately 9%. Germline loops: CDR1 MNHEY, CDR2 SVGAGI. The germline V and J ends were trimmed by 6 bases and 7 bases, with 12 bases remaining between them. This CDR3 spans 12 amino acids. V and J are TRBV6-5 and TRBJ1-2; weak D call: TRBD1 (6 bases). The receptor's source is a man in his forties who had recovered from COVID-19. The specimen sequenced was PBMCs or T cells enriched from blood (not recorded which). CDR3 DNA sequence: TGTGCCAGCAGGGGCCTAGGGGGTGGCTACACCTTC. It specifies CASRGLGGGYTF.